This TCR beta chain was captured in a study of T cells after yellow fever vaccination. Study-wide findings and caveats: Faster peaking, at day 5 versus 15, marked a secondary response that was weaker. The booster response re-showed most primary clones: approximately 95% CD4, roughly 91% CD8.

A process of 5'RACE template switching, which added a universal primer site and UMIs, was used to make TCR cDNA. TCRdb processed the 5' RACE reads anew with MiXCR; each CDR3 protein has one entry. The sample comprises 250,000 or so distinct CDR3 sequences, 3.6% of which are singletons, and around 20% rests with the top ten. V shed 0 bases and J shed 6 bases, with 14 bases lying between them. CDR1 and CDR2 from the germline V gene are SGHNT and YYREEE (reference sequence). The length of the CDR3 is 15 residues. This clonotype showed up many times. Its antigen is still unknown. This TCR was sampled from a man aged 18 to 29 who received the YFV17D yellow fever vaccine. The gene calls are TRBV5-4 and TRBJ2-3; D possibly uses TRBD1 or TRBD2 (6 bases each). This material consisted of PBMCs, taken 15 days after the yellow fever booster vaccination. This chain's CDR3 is CASSLASGEADTQYF. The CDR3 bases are TGTGCCAGCAGCTTGGCCTCAGGGGAGGCTGATACGCAGTATTTT.